Reported below is one TCR beta chain. These data originate in a study of shared T cell receptors in the human thymus. Here immunoSEQ multiplex PCR was the method, and the copy in TCRdb shows in-frame clones only, minus some. The profile shows roughly 500,000 clones, 75% to 80% of them singletons. Separately, the same data were catalogued under a study of human thymus T cells. This second study says: All donors were healthy Finnish infants who were undergoing corrective surgery to treat congenital heart defects. Corrective heart surgery yielded the resections from which the thymus tissue came. Among thymic and blood repertoires, usage of V and J genes appeared biased.

The sample consisted of thymocytes. The TCR comes from a boy younger than two with a congenital heart defect.

CDR3 residues: CASSRSSYEQYF. The CDR3 DNA reads TGTGCCAGCAGTCGTAGCTCCTACGAGCAGTACTTC. The chain has TRBV11-3 and TRBJ2-7; unclear D gene. V lost 6 bases and J lost 0, with 6 bases in between. This CDR3 is 12 amino acids long. Germline values: CDR1 SGHNT, CDR2 YENEEA.